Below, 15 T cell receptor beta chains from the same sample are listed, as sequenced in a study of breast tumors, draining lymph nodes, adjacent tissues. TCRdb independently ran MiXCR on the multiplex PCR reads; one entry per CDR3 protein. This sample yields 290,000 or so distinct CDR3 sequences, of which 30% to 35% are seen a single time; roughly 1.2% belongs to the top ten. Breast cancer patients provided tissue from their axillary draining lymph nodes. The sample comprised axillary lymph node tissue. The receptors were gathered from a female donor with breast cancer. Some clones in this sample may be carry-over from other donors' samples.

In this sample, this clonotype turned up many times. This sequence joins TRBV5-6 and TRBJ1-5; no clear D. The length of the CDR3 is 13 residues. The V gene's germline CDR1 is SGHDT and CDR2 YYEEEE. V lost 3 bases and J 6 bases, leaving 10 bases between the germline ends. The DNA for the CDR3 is TGTGCCAGCAGCTCCCGCGCCCGTCAGCCCCAGCATTTT. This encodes CASSSRARQPQHF.

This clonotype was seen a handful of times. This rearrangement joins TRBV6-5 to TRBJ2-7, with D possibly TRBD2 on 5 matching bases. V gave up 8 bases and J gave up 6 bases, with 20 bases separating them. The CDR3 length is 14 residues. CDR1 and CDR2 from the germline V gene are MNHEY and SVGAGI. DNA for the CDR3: TGTGCCAGCCGAGTGGAGTTAGAGGGTGTCGAGCAGTACTTC. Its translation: CASRVELEGVEQYF.

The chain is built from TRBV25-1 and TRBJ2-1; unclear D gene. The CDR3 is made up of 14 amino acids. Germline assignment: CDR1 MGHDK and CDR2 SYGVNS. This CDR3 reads CARDRRRAGNEQFF. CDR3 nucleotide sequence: TGTGCTAGAGATCGGAGACGTGCCGGCAATGAGCAGTTCTTC.

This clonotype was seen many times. The CDR3 DNA is TGCAGTGCTGACTACACAGATACGCAGTATTTT. Amino acids: CSADYTDTQYF. J is TRBJ2-3 and V is TRBV20-1; D might be TRBD2 (5 bases). Trimming removed 5 bases from V and 2 bases from J, with 5 bases in between. CDR1 and CDR2 (germline): DFQATT, SNEGSKA (reference sequence). The CDR3 spans 11 residues.

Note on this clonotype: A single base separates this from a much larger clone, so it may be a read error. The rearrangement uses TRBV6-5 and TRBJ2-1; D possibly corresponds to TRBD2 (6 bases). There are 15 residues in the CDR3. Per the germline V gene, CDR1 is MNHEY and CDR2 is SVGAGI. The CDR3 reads CACSYSGLRVDEQFF. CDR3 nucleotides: TGTGCCTGCAGTTACTCGGGACTCAGGGTCGATGAGCAGTTCTTC.

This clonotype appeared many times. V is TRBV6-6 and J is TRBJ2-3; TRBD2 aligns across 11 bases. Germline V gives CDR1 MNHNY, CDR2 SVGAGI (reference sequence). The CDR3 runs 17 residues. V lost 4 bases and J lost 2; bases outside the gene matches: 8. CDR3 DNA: TGTGCCAGCAGTTCATTCCTAGCGGGAGGACACACAGATACGCAGTATTTT. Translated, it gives CASSSFLAGGHTDTQYF.

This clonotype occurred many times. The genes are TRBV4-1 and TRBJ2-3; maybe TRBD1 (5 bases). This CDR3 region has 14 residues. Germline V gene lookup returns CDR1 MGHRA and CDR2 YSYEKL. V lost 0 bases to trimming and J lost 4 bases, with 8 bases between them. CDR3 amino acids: CASSQDDSSDTQYF. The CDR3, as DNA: TGCGCCAGCAGCCAAGATGACAGTTCAGATACGCAGTATTTT.

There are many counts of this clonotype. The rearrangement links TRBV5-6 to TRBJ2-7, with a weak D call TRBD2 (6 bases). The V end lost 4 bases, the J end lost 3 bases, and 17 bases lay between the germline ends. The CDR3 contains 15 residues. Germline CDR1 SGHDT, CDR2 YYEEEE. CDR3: CASSRTTGVFYEQYF. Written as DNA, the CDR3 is TGTGCCAGCAGCCGTACTACGGGAGTTTTCTACGAGCAGTACTTC. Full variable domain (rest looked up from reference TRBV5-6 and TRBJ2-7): DAGVTQSPTHLIKTRGQQVTLRCSPKSGHDTVSWYQQALGQGPQFIFQYYEEEERQRGNFPDRFSGHQFPNYSSELNVNALLLGDSALYLCASSRTTGVFYEQYFGPGTRLTVT.

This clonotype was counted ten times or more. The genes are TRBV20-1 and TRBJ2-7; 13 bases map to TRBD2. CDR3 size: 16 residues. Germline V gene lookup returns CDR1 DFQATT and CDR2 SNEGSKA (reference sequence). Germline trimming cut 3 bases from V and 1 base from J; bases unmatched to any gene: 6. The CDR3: CSASKGLAGPSYEQYF. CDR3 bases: TGCAGTGCTAGTAAGGGACTAGCGGGACCATCCTACGAGCAGTACTTC.

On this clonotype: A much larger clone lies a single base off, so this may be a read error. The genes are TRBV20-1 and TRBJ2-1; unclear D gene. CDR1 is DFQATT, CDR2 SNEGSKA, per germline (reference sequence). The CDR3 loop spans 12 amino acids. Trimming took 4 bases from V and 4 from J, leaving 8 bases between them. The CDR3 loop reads CSATSAYNEQFF. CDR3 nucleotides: TGCAGTGCTACCTCCGCTTACAATGAGCAGTTCTTC.

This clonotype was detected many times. The CDR3 loop reads CASSPGPREQYF. The CDR3 nucleotides are TGTGCCAGCAGCCCGGGACCCCGCGAGCAGTACTTC. This chain links TRBV7-9 with TRBJ2-7; the D gene could be TRBD1 or TRBD2 (5 bases each). CDR1 and CDR2 (germline): SEHNR, FQNEAQ (reference sequence). Trimming took off 5 bases at V and 6 bases at J, with 11 bases between the two ends. This CDR3 is 12 amino acids long.

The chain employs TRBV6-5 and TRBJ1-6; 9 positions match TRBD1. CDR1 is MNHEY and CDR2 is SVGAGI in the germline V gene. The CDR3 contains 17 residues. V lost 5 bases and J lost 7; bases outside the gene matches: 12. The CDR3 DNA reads TGTGCCAGCAGTCCCGGGACAGGGCTCCGATACAATTCACCCCTCCACTTT. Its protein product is CASSPGTGLRYNSPLHF.

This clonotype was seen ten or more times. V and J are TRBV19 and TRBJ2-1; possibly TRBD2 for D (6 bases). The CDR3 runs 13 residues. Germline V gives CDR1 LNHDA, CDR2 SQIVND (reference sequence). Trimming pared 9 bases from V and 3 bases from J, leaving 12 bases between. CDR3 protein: CASSRDFYNEQFF. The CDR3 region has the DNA TGTGCCAGCAGTCGGGACTTCTACAATGAGCAGTTCTTC.

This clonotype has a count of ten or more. CDR3 DNA sequence: TGTGCCAGCCGGGACTTGGCCACAGATACGCAGTATTTT. This encodes CASRDLATDTQYF. The chain uses TRBV2 and TRBJ2-3, with D tentatively TRBD2 (6 bases). CDR1 and CDR2 from the germline V gene are SNHLY and FYNNEI. V was cut by 8 bases and J by 2 bases, with 11 bases left in between. The CDR3 has 13 amino acids.

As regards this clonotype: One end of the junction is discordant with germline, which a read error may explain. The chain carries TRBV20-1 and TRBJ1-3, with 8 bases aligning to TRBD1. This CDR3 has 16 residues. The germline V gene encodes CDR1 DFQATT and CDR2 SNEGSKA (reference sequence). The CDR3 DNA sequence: TGCAGTGCTAGAGATTATGGACAGGGTGGCGGAAGCACCATATATTTT. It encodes CSARDYGQGGGSTIYF.